This TCR beta chain was recovered during a study of blood T cells in healthy people across ages. This clonotype was recorded once. The junction departs from the called germline gene at one end, perhaps through a read error. Germline CDR1 and CDR2: DFQATT and SNEGSKA (reference sequence). The CDR3 spans 14 residues. Primers used in a second PCR of about 7 to 12 cycles were a sample-barcoded 5' primer and a J-beta primer mix. TCRdb used MiXCR to reprocess the 5' RACE reads, holding one entry per CDR3 protein. The sample includes about 670,000 distinct CDR3 sequences, approximately 40% of them seen just once.

The TCR sequence derives from a man older than 75 in good health. The chain employs TRBV20-1 and TRBJ1-6, with D perhaps TRBD1 (5 bases). The sample taken for sequencing was blood. The DNA for the CDR3 is TGCAGTGCTCTGGGGGAAGGGTATAATTCACCCCCCCACTTT. Protein sequence: CSALGEGYNSPPHF.